A single sample is the source of the 9 T cell receptor beta chains below, sequenced in a study of graft-versus-host responses after intestinal transplantation. Some clones are missing from TCRdb's copy, which holds only in-frame ones; the method was immunoSEQ multiplex PCR. The profile shows approximately 70,000 clones, around nine tenths of them singletons. Sequenced material: bone marrow, taken around 720 days after intestinal transplantation. The receptors come from a human patient who received an intestinal transplant, so some T cells may come from the graft donor.

CDR3: CASSADSDQPQHF. The CDR3 DNA sequence: TGTGCCAGCAGTGCCGACAGCGATCAGCCCCAGCATTTT. This rearrangement joins TRBV28 to TRBJ1-5; the D gene is possibly TRBD1 (5 bases). This CDR3 is built from 13 residues. V gave up 5 bases and J gave up 5 bases, with 10 bases separating them. Germline V gives CDR1 MDHEN, CDR2 SYDVKM. The entire variable domain, with the rest obtained from reference TRBV28 and TRBJ1-5, is as follows: DVKVTQSSRYLVKRTGEKVFLECVQDMDHENMFWYRQDPGLGLRLIYFSYDVKMKEKGDIPEGYSVSREKKERFSLILESASTNQTSMYLCASSADSDQPQHFGDGTRLSIL.

This clone was seen a single time. This chain uses TRBV15 with TRBJ2-7, with a possible D match to TRBD1 (7 bases). This CDR3 is 17 amino acids long. The germline gives CDR1 LNHNV, CDR2 YYDKDF (reference sequence). Between the trimmed V and J ends, which lost 3 bases and 1 base, there was a span of 19 bases. The CDR3 nucleotides read TGTGCCACCAGCAGCGACCCGCGGGACAGTCTTTCCTACGAGCAGTACTTC. Protein: CATSSDPRDSLSYEQYF.

The CDR3 loop reads CASSLTEGDTQYF. CDR3 coding DNA: TGTGCCAGCAGTTTAACCGAGGGGGATACGCAGTATTTT. This sequence joins TRBV27 and TRBJ2-3; the D call may be TRBD1 or TRBD2 (5 bases each). V was clipped by 2 bases and J by 6 bases, with 9 bases between them. The CDR3 loop spans 13 amino acids. Germline assignment: CDR1 MNHEY and CDR2 SMNVEV (reference sequence).

The chain recombines TRBV6-1 with TRBJ2-7; a weak D match, TRBD2 (6 bases). V lost 7 bases, J lost 3 bases, and 13 bases lay in between. The V gene's germline CDR1 is MNHNS and CDR2 SASEGT. This CDR3 has 13 residues. CDR3 coding DNA: TGTGCCAGCATTCCCGGGACTCGCTACGAGCAGTACTTC. This gives the protein CASIPGTRYEQYF.

This chain joins TRBV19 and TRBJ2-2; 9 bases map to TRBD1. The length of the CDR3 is 15 residues. Trimming removed 4 bases from V and 6 bases from J; junction bases left unmatched: 6. Germline values: CDR1 LNHDA, CDR2 SQIVND (reference sequence). The CDR3 protein is CASSKGGQGSGELFF. In DNA, the CDR3 is TGTGCCAGTAGTAAGGGGGGACAGGGTTCCGGGGAGCTGTTTTTT. Full variable domain (rest looked up from reference TRBV19 and TRBJ2-2): DGGITQSPKYLFRKEGQNVTLSCEQNLNHDAMYWYRQDPGQGLRLIYYSQIVNDFQKGDIAEGYSVSREKKESFPLTVTSAQKNPTAFYLCASSKGGQGSGELFFGEGSRLTVL.

The chain couples TRBV6-5 to TRBJ2-5; tentative D call: TRBD2 (5 bases). This CDR3 has 12 residues. CDR1 is MNHEY and CDR2 is SVGAGI in the germline V gene. V was cut by 8 bases and J by 7 bases, with 14 bases left in between. DNA for the CDR3: TGTGCCAGCGAGGGTCCCTGGGGGACCCAGTACTTC. Its translation is CASEGPWGTQYF.

As DNA, the CDR3 is TGTGCCAGTACGCTAAGGGGGGCTGGGGCCAACGTCCTGACTTTC. It specifies CASTLRGAGANVLTF. This chain connects TRBV19 to TRBJ2-6; D may match TRBD1 or TRBD2 (6 bases each). CDR3 length equals 15 residues. Trimming shortened V by 7 bases and J by 2 bases, and 12 bases separated the two germline ends. Germline values: CDR1 LNHDA, CDR2 SQIVND (reference sequence).

This clone appeared once. The genes are TRBV5-4 and TRBJ1-3, with unresolved D. Per germline, CDR1 SGHNT and CDR2 YYREEE (reference sequence). The CDR3 has 14 residues. The V end was cut by 10 bases, the J end by 4 bases, with 18 bases between. DNA of the CDR3: TGTGCCCCCAGCCCGAGAAACCAAGGAAACACCATATATTTT. Translating it yields CAPSPRNQGNTIYF.

This clone appeared once. The chain is built from TRBV7-9 and TRBJ1-1; D not certain. The germline V gene has CDR1 SEHNR and CDR2 FQNEAQ (reference sequence). This CDR3 region has 15 residues. The V end lost 2 bases, the J end lost 6 bases, and 16 bases lay between the germline ends. CDR3 DNA sequence: TGTGCCAGCAGCTTACTCTTGGGAACTTGGGCTGAAGCTTTCTTT. It specifies CASSLLLGTWAEAFF.